This TCR beta chain was captured in a study of blood T cell repertoires in COVID-19. Study in general: The analysed material was cDNA or gDNA that came from T cells, B-cell-depleted T cells, or PBMCs.

Residents of under 25 US areas, aged roughly 18 to 89 years, made up the participants. Cohorts were based on clinical histories the participants reported. Trimming cost V 1 base and J 6 bases, with 13 bases left between them. The CDR3 spans 14 residues. Per germline, CDR1 SGHTA and CDR2 FQGNSA. The table lists this clone with a few counts. Per the original data handling: Scientists estimated how many nucleated cells there were by amplifying reference gene primers. Libraries were prepared by immunoSEQ multiplex PCR; TCRdb keeps only in-frame clonotypes and omits some of them. V and J calls and clone size come straight from that table; D and trimming were deduced from the DNA. The sample consists of about 400,000 clones, more than 75% of them appearing once.

The sequence was collected from a woman in her twenties or thirties with acute COVID-19. This rearrangement joins TRBV7-2 to TRBJ2-7; the D gene is possibly TRBD2 (6 bases). Sequenced input: PBMCs or T cells enriched from blood (not recorded which). This chain's CDR3 is CASSLVVTSSEQYF. The CDR3 DNA is TGTGCCAGCAGCTTAGTAGTCACTAGCAGCGAGCAGTACTTC.